The 8 T cell receptor beta chains listed next were all sequenced from one sample in a study of blood T cell repertoires in COVID-19. The method was immunoSEQ multiplex PCR; TCRdb's version includes in-frame clones alone and lacks a portion of them. Of about 220,000 clones listed, around 80% are singletons. Sequencing was performed on peripheral blood. These receptors were taken from a human donor in a cohort sampled during active COVID-19.

This chain links TRBV3-1 (or the pseudogene TRBV3-2) with TRBJ1-6; the D gene is possibly TRBD1 (6 bases). Germline assignment: CDR1 LGHDT and CDR2 YNNKEL (reference sequence). The CDR3 has 17 amino acids. V shed 5 bases and J shed 5 bases, with 19 bases lying between them. The CDR3 protein is CASSDGTLWSDNSPLHF. In nucleotides, the CDR3 is TGTGCCAGCAGCGACGGGACACTGTGGAGTGATAATTCACCCCTCCACTTT.

V is TRBV28 and J is TRBJ2-7, with TRBD1 as a possible D gene (5 bases). Trimming removed 6 bases at V and 3 bases at J, with 18 bases between. The CDR3 contains 15 residues. Germline loops: CDR1 MDHEN, CDR2 SYDVKM. In DNA, the CDR3 is TGTGCCAGCAGCGATACAGGAAGCAGTTACTACGAGCAGTACTTC. Protein product: CASSDTGSSYYEQYF.

The rearrangement joins TRBV4-1 to TRBJ1-1; D call uncertain. The CDR3 is made up of 18 amino acids. Germline V gene sequence: CDR1 MGHRA, CDR2 YSYEKL. Between the trimmed V and J ends, which lost 1 base and 1 base, there was a span of 19 bases. The CDR3: CASSQGLLARLTNTEAFF. Here the CDR3 DNA reads TGCGCCAGCAGCCAAGGCCTATTAGCTCGGTTGACGAACACTGAAGCTTTCTTT.

This sequence joins TRBV25-1 and TRBJ1-5; D is possibly TRBD1 (5 bases). Germline CDR1 and CDR2: MGHDK and SYGVNS. With 10 bases removed from V and 5 bases from J, the gap between germline ends came to 15 bases. The CDR3 has 13 residues. The chain's CDR3 is CATEGARHQPQHF. CDR3 bases: TGTGCCACCGAAGGGGCGCGGCATCAGCCCCAGCATTTT.

This clone was seen only once. The chain employs TRBV9 and TRBJ1-1; D may be TRBD1 (5 bases). Trimming left V 5 bases short and J 1 base short, with 12 bases between. Germline V lookup: CDR1 SGDLS, CDR2 YYNGEE. CDR3 length: 14 amino acids. CDR3 loop: CASRPTGQNTEAFF. As DNA, the CDR3 is TGTGCCAGCAGACCTACAGGACAGAACACTGAAGCTTTCTTT.

The chain links TRBV7-9 to TRBJ1-2; 7 positions agree with TRBD1. Germline CDR1 and CDR2: SEHNR and FQNEAQ (reference sequence). This CDR3 region has 13 residues. Losses at the gene ends were 6 bases for V and 8 bases for J; bases not matched to a gene: 9. The CDR3 spells CASSRDRAGGYTF. Here the CDR3 DNA reads TGTGCCAGCAGTCGCGACAGGGCCGGCGGCTACACCTTC.

The CDR3 loop reads CASSQVLGQGSGNTIYF. The CDR3 DNA sequence: TGTGCCAGCAGCCAAGTCTTAGGACAGGGCTCTGGAAACACCATATATTTT. The gene calls are TRBV4-2 and TRBJ1-3, with TRBD1 identical over 8 bases. Germline trimming cut 1 base from V and 0 bases from J; bases unmatched to any gene: 5. There are 17 residues in the CDR3. Germline lookup yields CDR1 LGHNA and CDR2 YNFKEQ.

The rearrangement joins TRBV5-1 to TRBJ2-2; 9 nucleotides line up with TRBD1. CDR3 length equals 17 residues. Germline loops: CDR1 SGHRS, CDR2 YFSETQ. J lost 4 bases, V lost 1 base, and 8 bases had no gene match. CDR3 region: CASSLSLTGGRTGELFF. In nucleotides, the CDR3 is TGCGCCAGCAGCTTGTCCCTAACAGGGGGCCGCACCGGGGAGCTGTTTTTT.